This T cell receptor beta chain was sequenced for a study of human T cells and chemical hapten exposure. Points from the study as a whole: The study found that PT1 expanded TCR counts correlated positively with patch test score.

V lost 0 bases, J lost 9 bases, and 18 bases lay in between. This CDR3 has 16 amino acids. Germline CDR1 reads SGHRS; CDR2 reads YFSETQ. A word on this clonotype: Its antigen remains unidentified.

As for time point: pre-sensitization, week 0. Sample treatment: therapeutic diphenylcyclopropenone sensitization with weekly scalp DPC. Total RNA was isolated from whole blood that had not been fractionated. Using its own MiXCR run on the RACE reads, TCRdb lists one record per CDR3 protein. This sample yields some 330,000 distinct CDR3 sequences, of which 4.5% to 7% are seen a single time; about 8.7% belongs to the top ten. The source was whole blood, collected in connection with sensitization to the hapten diphenylcyclopropenone (DPC). V and J are TRBV5-1 and TRBJ2-2; D not resolved. This TCR came from a woman aged 18-29 years with alopecia areata. Some clones in this sample may be carry-over from other donors' samples. CDR3 region: CASSLELGRVPRELFF. In nucleotides, the CDR3 is TGCGCCAGCAGCTTGGAGTTAGGTCGGGTTCCCCGGGAGCTGTTTTTT. Based on the CDR3 plus reference TRBV5-1 and TRBJ2-2, the full variable domain is KAGVTQTPRYLIKTRGQQVTLSCSPISGHRSVSWYQQTPGQGLQFLFEYFSETQRNKGNFPGRFSGRQFSNSRSEMNVSTLELGDSALYLCASSLELGRVPRELFFGEGSRLTVL.